These 19 T cell receptor beta chains came from one sample sequenced in a study of T cell responses to AZD1222 COVID-19 vaccine. Only in-frame clones appear in the TCRdb table, and some are missing; sequencing was by immunoSEQ multiplex PCR. The repertoire includes around 75,000 clones, around 83% of them detected once, and roughly an eighth sits in the top ten. Sequenced material: peripheral blood, taken on day 0 of AZD1222 vaccination. These receptors originate from an adult in good health.

The rearrangement uses TRBV27 and TRBJ1-3; D is uncertain. This CDR3 has 14 residues. Germline CDR1 is MNHEY and CDR2 is SMNVEV (reference sequence). V was pared by 3 bases and J by 3 bases, with 9 bases between. Here the CDR3 DNA reads TGTGCCAGCAGTTTGGGGTTAGATGGAAACACCATATATTTT. Translating it yields CASSLGLDGNTIYF.

In its sample, this clone was seen a few times. The chain carries TRBV4-3 and TRBJ2-1; D uncertain. The V gene's germline CDR1 is LGHNA and CDR2 YSLEER. V lost 1 base to trimming and J lost 9 bases, with 13 bases between them. This CDR3 has 14 amino acids. CDR3: CASSQVFATGEQFF. The CDR3 nucleotides are TGCGCCAGCAGCCAAGTTTTTGCGACCGGTGAGCAGTTCTTC.

This chain links TRBV9 with TRBJ1-2; TRBD1 matches at 7 bases. Trimming removed 0 bases from V and 4 bases from J; junction bases left unmatched: 6. CDR1 and CDR2 from the germline V gene are SGDLS and YYNGEE. The CDR3 totals 15 residues. This CDR3 is CASSVALQGGYGYTF. In DNA form, the CDR3 reads TGTGCCAGCAGCGTAGCTCTTCAGGGGGGCTATGGCTACACCTTC. The whole variable domain, remainder taken from reference TRBV9 and TRBJ1-2, is DSGVTQTPKHLITATGQRVTLRCSPRSGDLSVYWYQQSLDQGLQFLIQYYNGEERAKGNILERFSAQQFPDLHSELNLSSLELGDSALYFCASSVALQGGYGYTFGSGTRLTVV.

J is TRBJ2-3 and V is TRBV7-2; D gene unclear. The germline CDR1 and CDR2 sequences are SGHTA and FQGNSA. The ends were cut back, 1 base at V and 0 bases at J, with 5 bases in the middle. The CDR3 sequence is 14 residues long. The CDR3 here is CASSLDGSTDTQYF. The CDR3, as DNA: TGTGCCAGCAGCTTAGACGGAAGCACAGATACGCAGTATTTT.

The chain is built from TRBV6-5 and TRBJ1-3, with 7 bases that match TRBD1. From germline, CDR1 is MNHEY and CDR2 SVGAGI. V dropped 2 bases and J dropped 0; count of bases not matched to a gene: 1. This CDR3 comprises 15 residues. The CDR3 coding sequence is TGTGCCAGCAGTTACGCAGGGGGCTCTGGAAACACCATATATTTT. Protein sequence: CASSYAGGSGNTIYF.

This sequence joins TRBV2 and TRBJ2-5; no clear D gene. CDR1 SNHLY and CDR2 FYNNEI come from the germline V gene. The CDR3 sequence is 14 residues long. The V and J ends lost 4 bases and 3 bases respectively, with 12 bases between them. The CDR3 reads CASSVGIREETQYF. CDR3 sequence (DNA): TGTGCCAGCAGTGTAGGGATCCGGGAAGAGACCCAGTACTTC.

The V gene is TRBV2, the J gene TRBJ1-5; 11 bases line up with TRBD1. The V gene's germline CDR1 is SNHLY and CDR2 FYNNEI. The CDR3 contains 14 residues. The V and J ends lost 7 bases and 7 bases, in that order; junction bases with no gene match: 6. CDR3 residues: CASMRGQGEQPQHF. The CDR3 bases are TGTGCCAGCATGAGGGGACAGGGGGAACAGCCCCAGCATTTT.

The chain combines TRBV7-3 with TRBJ2-2; 10 bases agree with TRBD2. The germline CDR1 and CDR2 sequences are SGHTA and FQGTGA. The J segment lost 6 bases and the V segment lost 1 base, leaving 11 bases of the junction unmatched. The CDR3 is made up of 18 amino acids. As DNA, the CDR3 is TGTGCCAGCAGCTTAATTGGGCTAGCGGGGGCCGGGGCCGGGGAGCTGTTTTTT. Protein sequence: CASSLIGLAGAGAGELFF.

This clone was observed a single time. An end of the junction differs from the germline gene, which may be a read error. Here the CDR3 reads CASSARGQANQGAF. The CDR3 nucleotides are TGCGCCAGCAGCGCGCGGGGACAGGCGAACCAGGGTGCCTTC. This chain uses TRBV5-1 with TRBJ1-2; 8 positions match TRBD1. The CDR3 sequence is 14 residues long. Germline assignment: CDR1 SGHRS and CDR2 YFSETQ.

The gene calls are TRBV4-3 and TRBJ2-2; D is ambiguous. This CDR3 comprises 13 residues. Germline assignment: CDR1 LGHNA and CDR2 YSLEER. Trimming stripped 0 bases from V and 8 bases from J, with 7 bases between. CDR3 sequence: CASSQEPPGELFF. In DNA form, the CDR3 reads TGCGCCAGCAGCCAAGAGCCACCAGGGGAGCTGTTTTTT.

V usage is TRBV3-1 (or the pseudogene TRBV3-2) and J usage is TRBJ2-5, with D possibly being TRBD2 (5 bases). Germline loops: CDR1 LGHDT, CDR2 YNNKEL (reference sequence). The V end lost 0 bases, the J end lost 7 bases, and 12 bases lay between the germline ends. The CDR3 length is 14 residues. Written as DNA, the CDR3 is TGTGCCAGCAGCCAAGATTGGCGGACTGGGACCCAGTACTTC. Translated: CASSQDWRTGTQYF.

The V call is TRBV18, the J call TRBJ1-3; D is unclear. The CDR3 totals 15 residues. Between the trimmed V and J ends, which lost 0 bases and 4 bases, there was a span of 10 bases. The germline gives CDR1 KGHSH, CDR2 LQKENI. CDR3 nucleotides: TGTGCCAGCTCACCACCCGCCGGGTACGGAAACACCATATATTTT. It translates to CASSPPAGYGNTIYF.

This clone was detected only once. This sequence joins TRBV6-5 and TRBJ1-5, with a possible D match to TRBD1 (6 bases). Germline assignment: CDR1 MNHEY and CDR2 SVGAGI. The CDR3 runs to 14 residues. Trimming removed 4 bases at V and 3 bases at J, with 10 bases between. CDR3: CASSWGQSNQPQHF. The CDR3 DNA sequence: TGTGCCAGCAGTTGGGGACAATCCAATCAGCCCCAGCATTTT.

The CDR3 DNA follows: TGTGCCAGCAGCCAAGGTCGTGAAAAACTGTTTTTT. Translated, it gives CASSQGREKLFF. The rearrangement uses TRBV3-1 (or the pseudogene TRBV3-2) and TRBJ1-4; D is uncertain. Germline loops: CDR1 LGHDT, CDR2 YNNKEL (reference sequence). The length of the CDR3 is 12 residues. V lost 1 base, J lost 7 bases, and 4 bases lay in between.

The rearrangement joins TRBV11-3 to TRBJ2-2; TRBD1 agrees at 8 bases. Per the germline V gene, CDR1 is SGHNT and CDR2 is YENEEA. The CDR3 covers 15 residues. Unmatched junction bases numbered 4, after V lost 3 bases and J lost 4 bases. CDR3 sequence: CASSFGQGTTGELFF. CDR3 sequence (DNA): TGTGCCAGCAGCTTCGGACAGGGCACCACCGGGGAGCTGTTTTTT.

This chain links TRBV4-1 with TRBJ2-6; D possibly corresponds to TRBD2 (6 bases). The CDR3 consists of 16 residues. Per the germline V gene, CDR1 is MGHRA and CDR2 is YSYEKL. The V gene lost 1 base and the J gene lost 3 bases, with 10 bases spanning the gap. CDR3 nucleotides: TGCGCCAGCAGCCAAGTTCGGGGGTTTGGGGCCAACGTCCTGACTTTC. This sequence encodes CASSQVRGFGANVLTF.

V and J are TRBV15 and TRBJ2-3; D perhaps matches TRBD2 (6 bases). The CDR3 has 15 amino acids. V lost 2 bases and J 2 bases, leaving 11 bases between the germline ends. CDR1 and CDR2 from the germline V gene are LNHNV and YYDKDF (reference sequence). The CDR3 nucleotides are TGTGCCACCAGCAGACAGAGGGACTCCACAGATACGCAGTATTTT. Protein product: CATSRQRDSTDTQYF.

The V call is TRBV5-4, the J call TRBJ2-1, with 8 bases identical to TRBD1. V lost 4 bases, J lost 9 bases, and 9 bases stayed unmatched. This CDR3 has 14 residues. The germline V gene has CDR1 SGHNT and CDR2 YYREEE (reference sequence). CDR3 in DNA: TGTGCCAGCAGCACGACAGGGGTGGTAGCTGAGCAGTTCTTC. Amino acids: CASSTTGVVAEQFF.

The V and J genes are TRBV2 and TRBJ1-5; a possible D gene is TRBD1 (5 bases). The ends were cut back, 4 bases at V and 1 base at J, with 8 bases in the middle. This CDR3 comprises 14 residues. Germline V gene data show CDR1 as SNHLY and CDR2 as FYNNEI. CDR3 amino acids: CASSGTSSNQPQHF. The DNA for the CDR3 is TGTGCCAGCAGTGGGACATCCAGCAATCAGCCCCAGCATTTT.